These 10 T cell receptor beta chains were all obtained from the same sample, sequenced in a study of OX40 agonist ivuxolimab in advanced cancers. The protocol was immunoSEQ multiplex PCR, while the TCRdb copy is restricted to in-frame clones and leaves out a portion. Here the sample spans roughly 91,000 clones, roughly 95% being singletons. Material: CD4+ or CD8+ T cells sorted from blood, obtained in a trial of the OX40 agonist ivuxolimab. Receptors were obtained from an adult with an advanced solid tumor such as melanoma, head and neck, liver or kidney cancer.

V usage is TRBV27 and J usage is TRBJ1-1; no clear D gene. Germline CDR1 reads MNHEY; CDR2 reads SMNVEV (reference sequence). V was trimmed by 3 bases and J by 7 bases, leaving 15 bases between them. The CDR3 is made up of 14 amino acids. The DNA for the CDR3 is TGTGCCAGCAGTTTCCCTCCTCCGGGAAATGAAGCTTTCTTT. Its protein product is CASSFPPPGNEAFF.

This chain uses TRBV5-4 with TRBJ2-1, with D possibly matching TRBD1 (5 bases). The CDR3 has 16 amino acids. V was cut by 0 bases and J by 3 bases, with 13 bases left in between. Germline V gene lookup returns CDR1 SGHNT and CDR2 YYREEE (reference sequence). The CDR3 DNA is TGTGCCAGCAGCTTGGGAACAGGTTTGGGCTACAATGAGCAGTTCTTC. It specifies CASSLGTGLGYNEQFF.

Details on this clone: Other DNA sequences within the sample encode an identical CDR3. The V gene is TRBV7-9, the J gene TRBJ2-3; D gene uncertain. V lost 1 base and J lost 0, with 2 bases in between. The CDR3 is made up of 13 amino acids. Per the germline V gene, CDR1 is SEHNR and CDR2 is FQNEAQ (reference sequence). CDR3 DNA sequence: TGTGCCAGCAGCTTAGGAAGCACAGATACGCAGTATTTT. It translates to CASSLGSTDTQYF.

The chain carries TRBV14 and TRBJ2-1; no clear D gene. The CDR3 has 16 residues. V dropped 0 bases and J dropped 3 bases, with 12 bases sitting between them. CDR1 SGHDN and CDR2 FVKESK come from the germline V gene. The CDR3 DNA is TGTGCCAGCAGCCAAGATCTCAACCTTTACTACAATGAGCAGTTCTTC. It yields the protein CASSQDLNLYYNEQFF.

This rearrangement joins TRBV6-5 to TRBJ1-1; the match to TRBD1 covers 7 bases. The ends lost 0 bases at V and 8 bases at J; junction bases unmatched: 0. Per the germline V gene, CDR1 is MNHEY and CDR2 is SVGAGI. The CDR3 is made up of 12 amino acids. The CDR3 DNA reads TGTGCCAGCAGTTACTCGGGACAGGAAGCTTTCTTT. Its translation: CASSYSGQEAFF.

This chain connects TRBV7-9 to TRBJ2-3; D gene unclear. Trimming took off 2 bases at V and 1 base at J, with 19 bases between the two ends. CDR1 and CDR2 (germline): SEHNR, FQNEAQ (reference sequence). There are 18 residues in the CDR3. CDR3 DNA: TGTGCCAGCAGCTTATCAGCATACTCGACTTTGGGCACAGATACGCAGTATTTT. Its protein product is CASSLSAYSTLGTDTQYF.

The chain joins TRBV9 to TRBJ2-3; D is undetermined. The CDR3 covers 14 residues. V lost 3 bases to trimming and J lost 0 bases, with 8 bases between them. Looked up from germline, CDR1 is SGDLS and CDR2 is YYNGEE. The CDR3 here is CASSGTWSTDTQYF. The CDR3 coding sequence is TGTGCCAGCAGCGGCACTTGGAGCACAGATACGCAGTATTTT.

V gene TRBV7-9 combines with J gene TRBJ2-2; 7 bases are shared with TRBD2. The trim removed 5 bases at V and 0 bases at J, leaving 6 bases unmatched. The CDR3 has 16 amino acids. Germline lookup yields CDR1 SEHNR and CDR2 FQNEAQ (reference sequence). In DNA, the CDR3 is TGTGCCAGCAGCCTGGAACTAGCGCCGAACACCGGGGAGCTGTTTTTT. This encodes CASSLELAPNTGELFF. Full variable domain (missing parts from reference TRBV7-9 and TRBJ2-2): DTGVSQNPRHKITKRGQNVTFRCDPISEHNRLYWYRQTLGQGPEFLTYFQNEAQLEKSRLLSDRFSAERPKGSFSTLEIQRTEQGDSAMYLCASSLELAPNTGELFFGEGSRLTVL.

J is TRBJ2-7 and V is TRBV9, with D unresolved. Per the germline V gene, CDR1 is SGDLS and CDR2 is YYNGEE. V was clipped by 0 bases and J by 4 bases, with 11 bases between them. This CDR3 has 14 residues. The CDR3: CASSVEAASYEQYF. Here the CDR3 DNA reads TGTGCCAGCAGCGTAGAGGCAGCCTCTTACGAGCAGTACTTC.

This clone is a singleton in its sample. The genes are TRBV19 and TRBJ2-7; 15 bases align to TRBD2. Germline V gene sequence: CDR1 LNHDA, CDR2 SQIVND (reference sequence). This CDR3 has 17 residues. V shed 5 bases, J shed 5 bases, and the junction held 10 bases outside the gene matches. CDR3 sequence reads: CASSFGTSGRTPHEQYF. The DNA for the CDR3 is TGTGCCAGTAGTTTCGGGACTAGCGGGAGGACCCCTCACGAGCAGTACTTC.